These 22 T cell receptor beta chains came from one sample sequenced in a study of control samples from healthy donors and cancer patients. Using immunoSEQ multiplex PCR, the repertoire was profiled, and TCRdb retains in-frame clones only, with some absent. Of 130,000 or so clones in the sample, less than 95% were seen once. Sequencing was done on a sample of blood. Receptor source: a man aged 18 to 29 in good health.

CDR3 nucleotide sequence: TGTGCCAGCAGCGTAGCTACAGGGCTTCAAGAGACCCAGTACTTC. It encodes CASSVATGLQETQYF. This chain connects TRBV9 to TRBJ2-5, with D maybe TRBD1 (6 bases). CDR1 SGDLS and CDR2 YYNGEE come from the germline V gene. Trimming took 0 bases from V and 2 from J, leaving 11 bases between them. This CDR3 region has 15 residues.

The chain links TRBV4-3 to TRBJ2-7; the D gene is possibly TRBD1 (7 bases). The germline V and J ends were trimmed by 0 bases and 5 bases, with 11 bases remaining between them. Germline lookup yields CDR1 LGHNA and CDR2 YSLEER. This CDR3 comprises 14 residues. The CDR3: CASSQDGRGDEQYF. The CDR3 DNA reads TGCGCCAGCAGCCAAGACGGCAGGGGGGACGAGCAGTACTTC.

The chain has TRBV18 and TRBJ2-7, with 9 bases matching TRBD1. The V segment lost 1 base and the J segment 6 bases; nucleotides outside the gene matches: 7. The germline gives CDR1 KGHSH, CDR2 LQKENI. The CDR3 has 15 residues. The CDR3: CASSPLGTGSTEQYF. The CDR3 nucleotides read TGTGCCAGCTCACCACTTGGGACAGGGAGCACCGAGCAGTACTTC.

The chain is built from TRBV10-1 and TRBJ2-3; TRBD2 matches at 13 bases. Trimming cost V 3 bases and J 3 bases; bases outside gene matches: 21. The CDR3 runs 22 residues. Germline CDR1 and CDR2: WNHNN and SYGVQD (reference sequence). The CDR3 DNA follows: TGCGCCAGCAGTGATACAGGGAATAGACTAGCGGGGGGTAGAGGAAAAACAGATACGCAGTATTTT. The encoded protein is CASSDTGNRLAGGRGKTDTQYF.

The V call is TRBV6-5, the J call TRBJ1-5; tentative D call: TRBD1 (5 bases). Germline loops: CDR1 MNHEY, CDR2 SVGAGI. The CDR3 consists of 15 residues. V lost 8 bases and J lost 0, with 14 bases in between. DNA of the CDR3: TGTGCCAGCGGTCCGTTTGACAGTAGCAATCAGCCCCAGCATTTT. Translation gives CASGPFDSSNQPQHF.

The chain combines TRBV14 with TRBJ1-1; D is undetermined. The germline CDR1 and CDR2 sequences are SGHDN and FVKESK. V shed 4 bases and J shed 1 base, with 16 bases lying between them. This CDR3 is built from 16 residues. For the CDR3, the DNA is TGTGCCAGCAGCCCGGCCGGTAAGGGATGGAACACTGAAGCTTTCTTT. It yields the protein CASSPAGKGWNTEAFF. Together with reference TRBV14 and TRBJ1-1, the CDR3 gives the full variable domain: EAGVTQFPSHSVIEKGQTVTLRCDPISGHDNLYWYRRVMGKEIKFLLHFVKESKQDESGMPNNRFLAERTGGTYSTLKVQPAELEDSGVYFCASSPAGKGWNTEAFFGQGTRLTVV.

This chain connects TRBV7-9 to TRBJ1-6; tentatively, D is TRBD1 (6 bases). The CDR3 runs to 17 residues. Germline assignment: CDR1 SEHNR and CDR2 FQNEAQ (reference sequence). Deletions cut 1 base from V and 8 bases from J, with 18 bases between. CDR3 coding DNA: TGTGCCAGCAGCTTAGGTTTCCAGGGGAGAGTGGATTCACCCCTCCACTTT. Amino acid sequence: CASSLGFQGRVDSPLHF.

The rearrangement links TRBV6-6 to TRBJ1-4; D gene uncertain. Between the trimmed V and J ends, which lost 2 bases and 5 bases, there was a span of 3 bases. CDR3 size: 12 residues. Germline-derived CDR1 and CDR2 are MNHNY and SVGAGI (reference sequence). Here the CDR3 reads CASSYGNEKLFF. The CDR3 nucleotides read TGTGCCAGCAGTTACGGGAATGAAAAACTGTTTTTT.

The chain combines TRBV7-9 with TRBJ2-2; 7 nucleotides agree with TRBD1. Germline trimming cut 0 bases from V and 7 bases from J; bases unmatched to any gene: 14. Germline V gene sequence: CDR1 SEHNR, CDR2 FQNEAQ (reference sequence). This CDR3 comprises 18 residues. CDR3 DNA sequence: TGTGCCAGCAGCTTAGCGCCACACAGGGGACAGCGCGGCGGGGAGCTGTTTTTT. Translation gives CASSLAPHRGQRGGELFF.

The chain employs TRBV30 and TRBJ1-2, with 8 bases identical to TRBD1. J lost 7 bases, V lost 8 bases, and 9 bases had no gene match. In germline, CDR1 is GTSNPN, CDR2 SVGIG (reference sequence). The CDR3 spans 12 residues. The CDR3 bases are TGTGCCACGTCCGGACAGGGTGGTGGCTACACCTTC. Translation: CATSGQGGGYTF.

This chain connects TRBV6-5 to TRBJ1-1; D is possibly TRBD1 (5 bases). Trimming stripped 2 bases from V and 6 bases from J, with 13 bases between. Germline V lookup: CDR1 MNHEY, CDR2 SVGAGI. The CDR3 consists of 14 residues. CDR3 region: CASSYGGVVSEAFF. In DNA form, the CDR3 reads TGTGCCAGCAGTTACGGAGGGGTGGTGTCTGAAGCTTTCTTT.

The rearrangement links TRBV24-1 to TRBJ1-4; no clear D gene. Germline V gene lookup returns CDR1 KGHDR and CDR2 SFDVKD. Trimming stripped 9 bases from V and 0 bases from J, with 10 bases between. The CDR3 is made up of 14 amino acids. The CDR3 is CATRQVTTNEKLFF. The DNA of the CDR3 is TGTGCCACCCGCCAGGTCACAACTAATGAAAAACTGTTTTTT.

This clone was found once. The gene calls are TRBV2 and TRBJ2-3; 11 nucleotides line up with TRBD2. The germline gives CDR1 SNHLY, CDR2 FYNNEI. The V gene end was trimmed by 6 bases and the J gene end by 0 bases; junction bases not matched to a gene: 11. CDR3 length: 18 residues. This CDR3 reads CASRARASGGSSTDTQYF. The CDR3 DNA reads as TGTGCCAGCAGGGCGAGGGCTAGCGGGGGGTCTAGCACAGATACGCAGTATTTT.

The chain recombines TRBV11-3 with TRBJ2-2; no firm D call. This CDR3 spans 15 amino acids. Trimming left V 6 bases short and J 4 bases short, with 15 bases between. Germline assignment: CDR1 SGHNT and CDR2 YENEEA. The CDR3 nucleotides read TGTGCCAGCAGGACACCAGCAGGCCCCACCGGGGAGCTGTTTTTT. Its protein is CASRTPAGPTGELFF.

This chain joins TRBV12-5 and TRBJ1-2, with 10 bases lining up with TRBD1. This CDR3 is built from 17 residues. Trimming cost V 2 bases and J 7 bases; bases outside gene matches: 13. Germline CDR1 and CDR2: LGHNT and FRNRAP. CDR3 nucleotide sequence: TGTGCTAGTGGTTTGCCGGGGACAGGGGAGAGATTGGGTGGCTACACCTTC. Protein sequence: CASGLPGTGERLGGYTF.

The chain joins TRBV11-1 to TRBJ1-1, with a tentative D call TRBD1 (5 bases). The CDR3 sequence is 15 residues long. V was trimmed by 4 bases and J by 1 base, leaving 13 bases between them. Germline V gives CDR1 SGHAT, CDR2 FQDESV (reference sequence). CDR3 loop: CASSWGGTANTEAFF. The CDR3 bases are TGTGCCAGCAGCTGGGGGGGGACGGCGAACACTGAAGCTTTCTTT. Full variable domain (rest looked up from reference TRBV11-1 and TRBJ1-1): EAEVAQSPRYKITEKSQAVAFWCDPISGHATLYWYRQILGQGPELLVQFQDESVVDDSQLPKDRFSAERLKGVDSTLKIQPAELGDSAMYLCASSWGGTANTEAFFGQGTRLTVV.

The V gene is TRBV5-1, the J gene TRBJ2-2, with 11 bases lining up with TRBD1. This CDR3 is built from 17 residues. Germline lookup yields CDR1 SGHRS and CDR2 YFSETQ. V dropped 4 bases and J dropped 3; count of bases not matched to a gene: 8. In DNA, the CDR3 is TGCGCCAGCAGCCTAACCCCGGGACAGGGGGACACCGGGGAGCTGTTTTTT. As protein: CASSLTPGQGDTGELFF.

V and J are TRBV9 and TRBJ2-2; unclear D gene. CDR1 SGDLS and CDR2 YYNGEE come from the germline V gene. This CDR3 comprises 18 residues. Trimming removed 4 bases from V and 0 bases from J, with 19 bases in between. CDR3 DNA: TGTGCCAGCAGCACCCGACCGACTGCGAACTCGAACACCGGGGAGCTGTTTTTT. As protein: CASSTRPTANSNTGELFF.

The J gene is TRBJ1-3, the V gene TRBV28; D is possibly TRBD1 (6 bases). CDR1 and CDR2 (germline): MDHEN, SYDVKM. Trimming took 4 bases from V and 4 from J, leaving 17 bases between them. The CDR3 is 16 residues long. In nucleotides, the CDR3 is TGTGCCAGCAGTTCCCCTGCCGGGACAACCGGAAACACCATATATTTT. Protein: CASSSPAGTTGNTIYF.

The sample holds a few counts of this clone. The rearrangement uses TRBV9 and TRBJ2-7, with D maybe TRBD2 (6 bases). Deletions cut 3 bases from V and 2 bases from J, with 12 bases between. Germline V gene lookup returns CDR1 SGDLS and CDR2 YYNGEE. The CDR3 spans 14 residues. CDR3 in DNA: TGTGCCAGCAGCGCCGGGGGTCACCCCTACGAGCAGTACTTC. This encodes CASSAGGHPYEQYF.

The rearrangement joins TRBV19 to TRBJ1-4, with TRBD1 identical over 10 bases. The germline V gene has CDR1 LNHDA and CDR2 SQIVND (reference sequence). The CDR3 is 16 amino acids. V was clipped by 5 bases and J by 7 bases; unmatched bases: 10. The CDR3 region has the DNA TGTGCCAGTAGTCTACAACCGGGACAGGGGTCTGAAAAACTGTTTTTT. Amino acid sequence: CASSLQPGQGSEKLFF.

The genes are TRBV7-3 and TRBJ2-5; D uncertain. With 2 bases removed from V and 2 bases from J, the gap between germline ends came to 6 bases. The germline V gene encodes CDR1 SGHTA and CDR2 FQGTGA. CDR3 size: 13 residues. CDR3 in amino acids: CASSLGPQETQYF. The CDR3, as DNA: TGTGCCAGCAGCTTAGGGCCACAAGAGACCCAGTACTTC.